The present T cell receptor beta chain was sequenced within a study of patients and donors after allogeneic stem cell transplantation. Germline V gene data show CDR1 as MNHEY and CDR2 as SVGEGT. The ends were cut back, 2 bases at V and 2 bases at J, with 10 bases in the middle. The CDR3 length is 15 residues. TCRdb recomputed calls from the RT-PCR reads with MiXCR, one row per CDR3 protein. Of around 17,000 distinct CDR3 sequences in the sample, around 29% are singletons; the top ten hold 36%. J is TRBJ1-5 and V is TRBV6-2 or TRBV6-3; D is undetermined. Material: blood, either unsorted or a sorted T cell fraction (not recorded which). The receptor comes from a human donor who was either an allogeneic HSCT recipient or a stem cell or donor lymphocyte infusion donor (not recorded which). It is not recorded whose cells these are; they may come from a transplant donor. CDR3 residues: CASSYRGAGNQPQHF. The CDR3 nucleotides read TGTGCCAGCAGTTACAGAGGTGCGGGCAATCAGCCCCAGCATTTT.